These 21 T cell receptor beta chains were all obtained from the same sample, sequenced in a study of blood T cell repertoires in COVID-19. The data were produced by immunoSEQ multiplex PCR, yet TCRdb's version contains in-frame clones alone and is incomplete. The table lists hundreds of thousands of clones, around nine tenths of them singletons. Sequenced input: peripheral blood. The receptors here all came from a man younger than 35 with active or convalescent COVID-19.

The chain is built from TRBV25-1 and TRBJ1-1; D perhaps matches TRBD1 (6 bases). With 4 bases removed from V and 0 bases from J, the gap between germline ends came to 15 bases. The CDR3 extends over 16 amino acids. The germline V gene has CDR1 MGHDK and CDR2 SYGVNS. CDR3 sequence reads: CASSGLGANVNTEAFF. The CDR3 bases are TGTGCCAGCAGTGGTCTGGGGGCAAATGTGAACACTGAAGCTTTCTTT.

The J gene is TRBJ2-7, the V gene TRBV7-9; 7 nucleotides align to TRBD2. The trim removed 0 bases at V and 2 bases at J, leaving 7 bases unmatched. The germline gives CDR1 SEHNR, CDR2 FQNEAQ (reference sequence). The CDR3 is made up of 16 amino acids. CDR3 amino acids: CASSLASPLAPYEQYF. Here the CDR3 DNA reads TGTGCCAGCAGCTTAGCGTCCCCACTAGCGCCCTACGAGCAGTACTTC.

V gene TRBV5-1 combines with J gene TRBJ2-1; 7 bases fit TRBD2. This CDR3 has 16 residues. V dropped 0 bases and J dropped 4; count of bases not matched to a gene: 7. Germline CDR1 SGHRS, CDR2 YFSETQ. The DNA for the CDR3 is TGCGCCAGCAGCTTGGATGGCGAGCGGGGTTACAATGAGCAGTTCTTC. Its protein product is CASSLDGERGYNEQFF.

This clone was seen just once. The chain couples TRBV27 to TRBJ1-1; D is unresolved. The CDR3 extends over 15 amino acids. Germline V gene lookup returns CDR1 MNHEY and CDR2 SMNVEV (reference sequence). Trimming stripped 2 bases from V and 1 base from J, with 11 bases between. The CDR3 coding sequence is TGTGCCAGCAGTTTAGGTCTTGGCAAGAACACTGAAGCTTTCTTT. This encodes CASSLGLGKNTEAFF.

This clone occurred a few times. This chain links TRBV24-1 with TRBJ2-1; 9 positions agree with TRBD1. V lost 10 bases to trimming and J lost 7 bases; unmatched junction nucleotides: 7. This CDR3 has 13 amino acids. Germline V CDR1 and CDR2: KGHDR, SFDVKD. CDR3 coding DNA: TGTGCCACAAACCGGGACAGGGCGAATGAGCAGTTCTTC. Translated, it gives CATNRDRANEQFF.

This rearrangement joins TRBV3-1 (or the pseudogene TRBV3-2) to TRBJ2-3; no reliable D call. The germline gives CDR1 LGHDT, CDR2 YNNKEL (reference sequence). The CDR3 extends over 14 amino acids. V lost 1 base to trimming and J lost 3 bases, with 8 bases between them. DNA for the CDR3: TGTGCCAGCAGCCAAGGAATAGCTACAGATACGCAGTATTTT. The encoded protein is CASSQGIATDTQYF.

This clone occurred once. The rearrangement joins TRBV5-1 to TRBJ2-3; D may be TRBD1 (5 bases). Germline loops: CDR1 SGHRS, CDR2 YFSETQ. Trimming stripped 0 bases from V and 2 bases from J, with 7 bases between. The CDR3 is 14 residues long. CDR3 sequence reads: CASSLAGATDTQYF. Here the CDR3 DNA reads TGCGCCAGCAGCTTGGCTGGGGCCACAGATACGCAGTATTTT. Together with reference TRBV5-1 and TRBJ2-3, the CDR3 gives the full variable domain: KAGVTQTPRYLIKTRGQQVTLSCSPISGHRSVSWYQQTPGQGLQFLFEYFSETQRNKGNFPGRFSGRQFSNSRSEMNVSTLELGDSALYLCASSLAGATDTQYFGPGTRLTVL.

This clone is a singleton in its sample. The chain couples TRBV13 to TRBJ1-6, with 10 positions matching TRBD1. V was clipped by 4 bases and J by 10 bases; unmatched bases: 7. Germline CDR1 PRHDT, CDR2 FYEKMQ (reference sequence). The CDR3 contains 15 residues. The CDR3 is CASSSGQGGGSPLHF. The CDR3 region has the DNA TGTGCCAGCAGCTCCGGACAGGGGGGAGGATCACCCCTCCACTTT.

This clone has just a few counts. The rearrangement joins TRBV25-1 to TRBJ2-7; 10 bases are a match to TRBD1. V was pared by 4 bases and J by 6 bases, with 9 bases of the junction left unmatched. The CDR3 is made up of 15 amino acids. Germline V lookup: CDR1 MGHDK, CDR2 SYGVNS. CDR3 sequence: CASSGAGTGVSEQYF. The CDR3 coding sequence is TGTGCCAGCAGTGGTGCCGGGACAGGGGTATCCGAGCAGTACTTC.

Worth noting for this clone: Additional DNA sequences in this sample encode the identical CDR3. The rearrangement links TRBV7-2 to TRBJ1-6; D ambiguous. Trimming removed 1 base from V and 3 bases from J, with 4 bases in between. The CDR3 runs 14 residues. Germline V gene data show CDR1 as SGHTA and CDR2 as FQGNSA. As DNA, the CDR3 is TGTGCCAGCAGCTTAGGAGGCTATAATTCACCCCTCCACTTT. Its protein product is CASSLGGYNSPLHF.

CDR3 bases: TGTGCCAGCAGCTTCGGACAGGGGGACTACGAGCAGTACTTC. It translates to CASSFGQGDYEQYF. This chain joins TRBV7-3 and TRBJ2-7, with TRBD1 matching 10 bases. The CDR3 is made up of 14 amino acids. Germline CDR1 is SGHTA and CDR2 is FQGTGA. The V gene end was trimmed by 3 bases and the J gene end by 3 bases; junction bases not matched to a gene: 2.

This chain links TRBV4-2 with TRBJ2-5, with 10 positions matching TRBD1. V shed 1 base and J 2 bases; nucleotides not matched to a gene: 1. The germline V gene encodes CDR1 LGHNA and CDR2 YNFKEQ. The CDR3 is 15 residues long. CDR3 coding DNA: TGTGCCAGCAGCCAAGTGGGACAGGGGCAAGAGACCCAGTACTTC. Its protein is CASSQVGQGQETQYF.

The rearrangement links TRBV28 to TRBJ1-2; D remains ambiguous. There are 13 residues in the CDR3. The V and J ends lost 6 bases and 6 bases respectively, with 14 bases between them. CDR1 and CDR2 from the germline V gene are MDHEN and SYDVKM. CDR3 region: CASSPQLVHGYTF. The CDR3 DNA is TGTGCCAGCAGCCCTCAACTGGTTCATGGCTACACCTTC.

This clone was detected once. V and J are TRBV12-3 or TRBV12-4 and TRBJ1-5; D gene unclear. This CDR3 is built from 13 residues. Trimming removed 3 bases at V and 7 bases at J, with 10 bases between. DNA of the CDR3: TGTGCCAGCAGTTTCTGGCAGATGCAGCCCCAGCATTTT. This translates into CASSFWQMQPQHF.

The chain employs TRBV18 and TRBJ1-1; 9 nucleotides line up with TRBD1. The CDR3 has 17 amino acids. Germline CDR1 reads KGHSH; CDR2 reads LQKENI. With V trimmed by 0 bases and J by 1 base, 6 bases remained unmatched. The CDR3 sequence is CASSPPGQGIRNTEAFF. CDR3 coding DNA: TGTGCCAGCTCACCACCGGGACAGGGCATAAGGAACACTGAAGCTTTCTTT.

V is TRBV7-9 and J is TRBJ1-2; no reliable D call. Per germline, CDR1 SEHNR and CDR2 FQNEAQ (reference sequence). The CDR3 consists of 15 residues. Trimming cost V 2 bases and J 4 bases, with 14 bases left between them. The chain's CDR3 is CASSLFRQATYGYTF. CDR3 sequence (DNA): TGTGCCAGCAGCTTATTTCGGCAGGCAACCTATGGCTACACCTTC.

V is TRBV11-2 and J is TRBJ2-4; TRBD1 might be the D (6 bases). With 6 bases removed from V and 1 base from J, the gap between germline ends came to 10 bases. Germline CDR1 reads SGHAT; CDR2 reads FQNNGV. The length of the CDR3 is 14 residues. CDR3 amino acids: CASSSRGAKNIQYF. The CDR3 DNA reads TGTGCCAGCAGTTCTAGGGGGGCCAAAAACATTCAGTACTTC.

This chain links TRBV2 with TRBJ1-1; a weak D match, TRBD1 (5 bases). The ends were cut back, 8 bases at V and 0 bases at J, with 13 bases in the middle. Germline V gene data show CDR1 as SNHLY and CDR2 as FYNNEI. This CDR3 spans 14 amino acids. CDR3 protein: CASDRGIVNTEAFF. The CDR3 region has the DNA TGTGCCAGCGATCGGGGGATCGTGAACACTGAAGCTTTCTTT.

Only one count was recorded for this clone. The chain carries TRBV5-1 and TRBJ1-2; 7 nucleotides agree with TRBD1. This CDR3 is built from 16 residues. J was trimmed by 5 bases and V by 5 bases; bases with no gene match: 15. Germline-derived CDR1 and CDR2 are SGHRS and YFSETQ. The CDR3 DNA reads TGCGCCAGCAGACACACGCCCGGGACAGTCAATTATGGCTACACCTTC. The encoded protein is CASRHTPGTVNYGYTF.

The CDR3 reads CASSPGRMRVIAGELFF. CDR3 nucleotide sequence: TGTGCCAGCAGCCCCGGGAGGATGAGGGTAATCGCCGGGGAGCTGTTTTTT. This rearrangement joins TRBV28 to TRBJ2-2, with 7 bases that match TRBD2. There are 17 residues in the CDR3. J lost 6 bases, V lost 6 bases, and 16 bases had no gene match. Germline assignment: CDR1 MDHEN and CDR2 SYDVKM.

V and J are TRBV6-5 and TRBJ2-7; D might be TRBD1 (6 bases). V gave up 6 bases and J gave up 6 bases, with 21 bases separating them. The germline V gene has CDR1 MNHEY and CDR2 SVGAGI. The CDR3 totals 15 residues. The CDR3 coding sequence is TGTGCCAGCAGCAGTAACGGACAGTATTTGATCGAGCAGTACTTC. This encodes CASSSNGQYLIEQYF.